This paragraph reports one T cell receptor beta chain. The antigen remains unidentified. The sample comes from a study of Ad26.COV2.S vaccination and SARS-CoV-2 variants. Overall study results and limits: Vaccine recipients and placebo recipients showed similar non-spike TCR breadth.

The data were produced by immunoSEQ multiplex PCR, yet TCRdb's version contains in-frame clones alone and is incomplete. In the table there are some 350,000 clones, 85% of which are singletons. Germline V gives CDR1 SGHDT, CDR2 YYEEEE. The CDR3 has 13 residues. V lost 4 bases, J lost 6 bases, and 4 bases stayed unmatched. The treatment is: around 19 received Ad26.COV2.S at low or high dose, single or two shots; 5 received placebo; per-sample allocation not given. Sampling took place 63 days after the first vaccine or placebo injection. Ad26.COV2.S expressed prefusion-stabilized spike from the original Wuhan strain.

The chain recombines TRBV5-6 with TRBJ1-2; 9 nucleotides align to TRBD1. The specimen was peripheral blood, collected in a trial of Ad26.COV2.S vaccine versus placebo. This receptor was obtained from a person aged 18 to 59 who received the Ad26.COV2.S COVID-19 vaccine or a placebo. CDR3 region: CASSVTGGDGYTF. DNA for the CDR3: TGTGCCAGCAGCGTGACAGGGGGAGATGGCTACACCTTC.